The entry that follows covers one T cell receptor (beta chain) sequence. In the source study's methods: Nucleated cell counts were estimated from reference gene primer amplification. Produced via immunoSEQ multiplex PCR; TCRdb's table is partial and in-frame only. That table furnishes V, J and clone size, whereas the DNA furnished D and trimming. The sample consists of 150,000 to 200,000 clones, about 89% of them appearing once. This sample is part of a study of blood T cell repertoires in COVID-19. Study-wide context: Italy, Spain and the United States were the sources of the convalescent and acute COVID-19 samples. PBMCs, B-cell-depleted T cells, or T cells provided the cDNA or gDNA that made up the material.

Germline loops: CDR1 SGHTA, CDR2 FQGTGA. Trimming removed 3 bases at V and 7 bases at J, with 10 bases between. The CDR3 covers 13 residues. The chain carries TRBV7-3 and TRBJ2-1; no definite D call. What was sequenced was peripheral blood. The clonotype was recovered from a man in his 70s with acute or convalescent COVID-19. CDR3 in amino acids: CASSFARLNEQFF. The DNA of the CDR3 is TGTGCCAGCAGCTTCGCGCGGCTGAATGAGCAGTTCTTC.